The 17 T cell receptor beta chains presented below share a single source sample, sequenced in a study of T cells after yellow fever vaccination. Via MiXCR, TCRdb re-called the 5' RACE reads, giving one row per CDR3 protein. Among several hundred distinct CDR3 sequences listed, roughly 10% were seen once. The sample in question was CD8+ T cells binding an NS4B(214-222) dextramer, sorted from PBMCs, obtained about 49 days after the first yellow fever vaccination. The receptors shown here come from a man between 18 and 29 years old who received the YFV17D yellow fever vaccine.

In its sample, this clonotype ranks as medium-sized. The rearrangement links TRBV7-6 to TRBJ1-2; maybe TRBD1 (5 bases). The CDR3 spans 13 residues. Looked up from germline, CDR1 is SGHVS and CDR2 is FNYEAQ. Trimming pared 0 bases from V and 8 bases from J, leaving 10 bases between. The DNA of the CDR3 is TGTGCCAGCAGCTTAGCTGGGGCGCAGGGCTACACCTTC. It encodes CASSLAGAQGYTF.

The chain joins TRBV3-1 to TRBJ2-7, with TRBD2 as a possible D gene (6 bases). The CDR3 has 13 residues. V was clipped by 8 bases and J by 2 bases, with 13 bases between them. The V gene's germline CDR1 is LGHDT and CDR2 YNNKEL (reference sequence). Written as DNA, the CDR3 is TGTGCCAGCTCCAAAGGAGGGGCCTACGAGCAGTACTTC. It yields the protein CASSKGGAYEQYF.

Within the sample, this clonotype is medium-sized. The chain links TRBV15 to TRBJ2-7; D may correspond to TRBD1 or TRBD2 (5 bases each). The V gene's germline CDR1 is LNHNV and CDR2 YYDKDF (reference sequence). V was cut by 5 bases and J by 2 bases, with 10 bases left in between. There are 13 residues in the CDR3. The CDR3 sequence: CATSLGTAYEQYV. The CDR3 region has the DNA TGTGCCACCAGCCTCGGGACCGCCTACGAGCAGTACGTC.

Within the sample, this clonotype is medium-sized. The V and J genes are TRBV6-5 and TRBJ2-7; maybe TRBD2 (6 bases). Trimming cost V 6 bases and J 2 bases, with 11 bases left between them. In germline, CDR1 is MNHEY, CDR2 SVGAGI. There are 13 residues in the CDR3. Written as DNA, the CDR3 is TGTGCCAGCAGACCCGGGACTGCCTACGAGCAGTACTTC. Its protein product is CASRPGTAYEQYF.

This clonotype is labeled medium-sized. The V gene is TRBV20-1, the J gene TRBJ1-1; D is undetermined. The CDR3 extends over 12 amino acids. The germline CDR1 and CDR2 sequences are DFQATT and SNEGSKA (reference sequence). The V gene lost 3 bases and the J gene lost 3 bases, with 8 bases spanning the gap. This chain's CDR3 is CSARVRDTEAFF. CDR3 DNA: TGCAGTGCTAGGGTTCGCGACACTGAAGCTTTCTTT.

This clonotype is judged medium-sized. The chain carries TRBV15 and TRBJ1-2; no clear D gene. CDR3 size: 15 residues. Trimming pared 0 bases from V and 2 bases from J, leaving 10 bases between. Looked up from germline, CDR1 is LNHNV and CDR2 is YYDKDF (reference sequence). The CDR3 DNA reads TGTGCCACCAGCAGAGATACCGGCGGGAACTATGGCTACACCTTC. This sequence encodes CATSRDTGGNYGYTF.

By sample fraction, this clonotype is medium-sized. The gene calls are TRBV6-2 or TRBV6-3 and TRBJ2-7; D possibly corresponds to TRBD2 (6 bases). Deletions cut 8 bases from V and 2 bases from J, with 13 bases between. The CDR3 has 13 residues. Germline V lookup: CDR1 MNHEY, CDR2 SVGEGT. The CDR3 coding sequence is TGTGCCAGCGCCAGCGGGCCGGCCTACGAGCAGTACTTC. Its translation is CASASGPAYEQYF.

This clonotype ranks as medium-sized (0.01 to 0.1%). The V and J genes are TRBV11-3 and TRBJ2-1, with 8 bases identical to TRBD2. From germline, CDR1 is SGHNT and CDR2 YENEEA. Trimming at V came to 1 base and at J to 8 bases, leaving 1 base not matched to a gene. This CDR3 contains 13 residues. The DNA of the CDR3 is TGTGCCAGCAGCTTAGCGGGGGGGTATGAGCAGTTCTTC. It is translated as CASSLAGGYEQFF. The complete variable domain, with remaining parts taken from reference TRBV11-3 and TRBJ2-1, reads EAGVVQSPRYKIIEKKQPVAFWCNPISGHNTLYWYLQNLGQGPELLIRYENEEAVDDSQLPKDRFSAERLKGVDSTLKIQPAELGDSAVYLCASSLAGGYEQFFGPGTRLTVL.

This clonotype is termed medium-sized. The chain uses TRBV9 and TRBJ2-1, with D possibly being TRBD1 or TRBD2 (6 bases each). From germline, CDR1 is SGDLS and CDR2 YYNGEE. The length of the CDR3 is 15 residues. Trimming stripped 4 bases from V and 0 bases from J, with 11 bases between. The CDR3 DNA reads TGTGCCAGCAGCCCGGAGGGGGTCTCCTACAATGAGCAGTTCTTC. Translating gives CASSPEGVSYNEQFF.

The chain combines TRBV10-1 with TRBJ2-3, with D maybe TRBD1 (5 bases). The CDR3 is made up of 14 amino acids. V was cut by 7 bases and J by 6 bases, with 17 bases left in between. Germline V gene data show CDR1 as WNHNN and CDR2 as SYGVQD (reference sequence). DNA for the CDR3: TGCGCCAGCAAGTACATGGGGCGCTTCGATACGCAGTATTTT. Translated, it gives CASKYMGRFDTQYF.

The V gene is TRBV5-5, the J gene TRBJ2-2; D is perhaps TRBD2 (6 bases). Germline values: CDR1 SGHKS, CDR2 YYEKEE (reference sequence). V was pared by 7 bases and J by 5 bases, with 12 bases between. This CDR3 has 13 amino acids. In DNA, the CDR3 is TGTGCCAGCGGCCCCGGGGGAACCGGGGAGCTGTTTTTT. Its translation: CASGPGGTGELFF.

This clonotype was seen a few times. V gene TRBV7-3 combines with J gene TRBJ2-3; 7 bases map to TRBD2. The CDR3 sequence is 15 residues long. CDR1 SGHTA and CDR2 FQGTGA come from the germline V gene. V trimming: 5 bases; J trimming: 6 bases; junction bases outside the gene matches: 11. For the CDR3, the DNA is TGTGCCAGCAGCGGGAAGATCAGCGGGGCGGATACGCAGTATTTT. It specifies CASSGKISGADTQYF.

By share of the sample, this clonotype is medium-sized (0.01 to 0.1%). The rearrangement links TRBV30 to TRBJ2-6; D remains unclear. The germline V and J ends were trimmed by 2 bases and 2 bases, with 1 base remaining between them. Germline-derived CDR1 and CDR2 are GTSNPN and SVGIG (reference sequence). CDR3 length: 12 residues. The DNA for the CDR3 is TGTGCCTGGAGTCCTGGGGCCAACGTCCTGACTTTC. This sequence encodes CAWSPGANVLTF.

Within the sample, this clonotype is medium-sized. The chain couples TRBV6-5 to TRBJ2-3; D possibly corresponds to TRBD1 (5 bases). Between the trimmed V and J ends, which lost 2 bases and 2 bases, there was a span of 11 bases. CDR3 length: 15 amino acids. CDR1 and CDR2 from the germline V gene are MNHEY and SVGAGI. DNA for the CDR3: TGTGCCAGCAGTTACCGGGCAGGGATCACAGATACGCAGTATTTT. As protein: CASSYRAGITDTQYF.

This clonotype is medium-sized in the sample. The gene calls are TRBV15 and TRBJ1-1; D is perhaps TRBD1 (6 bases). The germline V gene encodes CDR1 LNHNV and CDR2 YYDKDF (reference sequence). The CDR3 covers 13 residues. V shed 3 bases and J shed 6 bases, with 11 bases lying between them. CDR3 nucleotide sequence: TGTGCCACCAGCAGTAATAAGGGGGCTGAAGCTTTCTTT. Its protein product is CATSSNKGAEAFF.

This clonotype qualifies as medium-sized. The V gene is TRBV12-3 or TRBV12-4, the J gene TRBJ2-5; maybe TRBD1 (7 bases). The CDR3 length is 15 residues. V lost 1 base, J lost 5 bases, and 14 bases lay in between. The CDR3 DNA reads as TGTGCCAGCAGTTTAGGCGGACAGGCGGGGGAGACCCAGTACTTC. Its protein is CASSLGGQAGETQYF.

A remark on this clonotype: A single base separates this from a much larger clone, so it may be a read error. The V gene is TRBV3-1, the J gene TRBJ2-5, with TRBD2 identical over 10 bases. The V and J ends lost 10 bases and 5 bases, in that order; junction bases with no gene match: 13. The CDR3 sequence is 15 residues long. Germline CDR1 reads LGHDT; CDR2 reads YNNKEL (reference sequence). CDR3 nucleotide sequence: TGTGCCACCTGCCCCGGACTAGCGGTGGATGAGACCCAGTACTTC. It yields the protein CATCPGLAVDETQYF.